A selection of T cell receptor beta chains follows, all from one sample in a study of vaccination effects on CD4 cells after COVID-19. No antigen is known for these receptors. Sequencing used immunoSEQ multiplex PCR; TCRdb keeps in-frame clones, though not all of them. The table shows around 62,000 clones, with around two thirds occurring only once. Sample: CD4+ T cells from PBMCs cultured without peptide, taken after COVID-19 vaccination. The origin of the receptors is a human donor who received a COVID-19 vaccine. CDR3s include the opening cysteine and the closing phenylalanine or tryptophan. A D gene is named only where the DNA matches it firmly. Clone sizes are given selectively: once, few, many, or a class where the clone is expanded.

>TRBJ1-1|NA|15|NA|TRBV11-2
TGTGCCAGCAGCTTAGAGGGCAGATGGAACACTGAAGCTTTCTTT
CASSLEGRWNTEAFF
>TRBJ1-4|NA|13|NA|TRBV6-5
TGTGCCAGCAGTCGCGGGGTGGGGGATAAACTGTTTTTT
CASSRGVGDKLFF
>TRBJ2-5|NA|15|NA|TRBV5-8
TGTGCCAGCAGCTTGTCGACGGACTACCAAGAGACCCAGTACTTC
CASSLSTDYQETQYF
>TRBJ1-1|NA|16|NA|TRBV5-1
TGCGCCAGCAGCTTATCGATTGACAGGCTGAACACTGAAGCTTTCTTT
CASSLSIDRLNTEAFF
>TRBJ1-1|NA|14|NA|TRBV6-5
TGTGCCAGCAGTTTTACACCTACGAACACTGAAGCTTTCTTT
CASSFTPTNTEAFF
>TRBJ1-4|NA|13|NA|TRBV2
TGTGCCAGCACGGGACGGCTGAATGAAAAACTGTTTTTT
CASTGRLNEKLFF
>TRBJ2-2|NA|16|NA|TRBV6-4
TGTGCCAGCAGCCTAGGGTCCAGAGCGAACACCGGGGAGCTGTTTTTT
CASSLGSRANTGELFF
>TRBJ1-5|NA|15|few|TRBV19
TGTGCCAGTACCCTTCGCCCAGAGAGCAATCAGCCCCAGCATTTT
CASTLRPESNQPQHF
>TRBJ1-1|NA|13|NA|TRBV18
TGTGCCAGCTCACCGGGATCGAACACTGAAGCTTTCTTT
CASSPGSNTEAFF
>TRBJ2-1|TRBD2|13|NA|TRBV19
TGTGCCAGTAGCGGGGGGGCTTACAATGAGCAGTTCTTC
CASSGGAYNEQFF
>TRBJ2-2|NA|14|NA|TRBV19
TGTGCCAGTAGTATGGCCCACAGAGGCGGGGAGCTGTTTTTT
CASSMAHRGGELFF
>TRBJ2-4|NA|15|NA|TRBV5-1
TGCGCCAGCAGGTTAAGGGGCCAGAAAATAAACATTCAGTACTTC
CASRLRGQKINIQYF
>TRBJ1-4|NA|15|NA|TRBV6-5
TGTGCCAGCAGTTACGATTCAGGGTCGGGCGAAAAACTGTTTTTT
CASSYDSGSGEKLFF
>TRBJ1-5|NA|20|NA|TRBV12-2
TGTGCAAGTCGCTGTCCGAGGGTTCGGGCTCCTCCCAGTGACAATCAGCCCCAGCATTTT
CASRCPRVRAPPSDNQPQHF
>TRBJ1-1|NA|13|NA|TRBV18
TGTGCCAGCTCGTCCGGGACTGGCACTGAAGCTTTCTTT
CASSSGTGTEAFF
>TRBJ2-2|NA|16|NA|TRBV5-1
TGCGCCAGCAGCTTATCGGCAGGTCCGAACACCGGGGAGCTGTTTTTT
CASSLSAGPNTGELFF
>TRBJ1-2|TRBD1|12|NA|TRBV5-1
TGCGCCAGCAGCATGGGACAGTATGGCTACACCTTC
CASSMGQYGYTF
>TRBJ1-2|NA|15|NA|TRBV3-1/TRBV3-2
TGTGCCAGCAGCCAAGTGGGGGGAATAACGGAGGGCTACACCTTC
CASSQVGGITEGYTF
>TRBJ1-1|NA|13|NA|TRBV2
TGTGCCAGCAGTGTGAAGGTTAGAATGGAAGCTTTCTTT
CASSVKVRMEAFF
>TRBJ1-2|NA|14|NA|TRBV6-5
TGTGCCAGCAGTTACACACGGACAGTATATGGCTACACCTTC
CASSYTRTVYGYTF
>TRBJ2-5|NA|13|NA|TRBV12-3/TRBV12-4
TGTGCCAGCAAAACAAACTACCAAGAGACCCAGTACTTC
CASKTNYQETQYF
>TRBJ2-2|NA|15|few|TRBV5-1
TGCGCCAGCAGCAAAAGGGCAGGGGACACCGGGGAGCTGTTTTTT
CASSKRAGDTGELFF
>TRBJ2-5|NA|14|NA|TRBV5-4
TGTGCCACCGGACAGAGACAGTACCAAGAGACCCAGTACTTC
CATGQRQYQETQYF
>TRBJ2-2|NA|16|NA|TRBV22-1
TGTCCTGGGAGCGACGACAGACGGACGAACACCGGGGAGCTGTTTTTT
CPGSDDRRTNTGELFF
>TRBJ1-5|NA|16|NA|TRBV7-8
TGTGCCAGCAGCTCGAAACAGGTTGTTGGTGTTCAGCCCCAGCATTTT
CASSSKQVVGVQPQHF
>TRBJ1-5|NA|13|NA|TRBV6-1
TGTGCCAGCAGTGAAGCGGGAAATCAGCCCCAGCATTTT
CASSEAGNQPQHF
>TRBJ2-5|NA|16|NA|TRBV6-2/TRBV6-3
TGTGCCAGCAGTTACCACGGGGGCCAACCCCAAGAGACCCAGTACTTC
CASSYHGGQPQETQYF
>TRBJ2-5|NA|18|NA|TRBV4-1
TGCGCCAGCAGCCAAGCCTTCCTAAGAGGACAGAACGGGGAGACCCAGTACTTC
CASSQAFLRGQNGETQYF
>TRBJ2-5|NA|16|once|TRBV10-1
TGCGCCAGCAGTGATCCATCCGCACTAGCCGGAGAGACCCAGTACTTC
CASSDPSALAGETQYF
>TRBJ1-2|NA|12|NA|TRBV25-1
TGTGCCAGCAGTAGTAGAGAGAATGGCTACACCTTC
CASSSRENGYTF
>TRBJ1-2|NA|13|few|TRBV2
TGTGCCAGCAATCAGAACAGAGAGGGCAGCTACACCTTC
CASNQNREGSYTF
>TRBJ1-2|NA|16|NA|TRBV5-4
TGTGCCAGCAGCCCCCCGCGTGGGGGCGGTAACTATGGCTACACCTTC
CASSPPRGGGNYGYTF
>TRBJ1-2|TRBD1|13|NA|TRBV13
TGTGCCAGCAGCCGGGACAGGGACTATGGCTACACCTTC
CASSRDRDYGYTF